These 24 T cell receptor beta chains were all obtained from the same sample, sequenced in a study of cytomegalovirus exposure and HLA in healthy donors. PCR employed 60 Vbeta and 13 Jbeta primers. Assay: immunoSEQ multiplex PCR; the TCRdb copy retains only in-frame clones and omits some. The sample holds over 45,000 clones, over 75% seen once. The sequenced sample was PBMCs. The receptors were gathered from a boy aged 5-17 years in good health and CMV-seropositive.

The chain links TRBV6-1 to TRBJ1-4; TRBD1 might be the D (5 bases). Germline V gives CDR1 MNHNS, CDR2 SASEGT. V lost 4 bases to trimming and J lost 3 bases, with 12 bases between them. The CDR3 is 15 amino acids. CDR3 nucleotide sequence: TGTGCCAGCAGTGCGACGACAGTTCCTAATGAAAAACTGTTTTTT. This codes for CASSATTVPNEKLFF.

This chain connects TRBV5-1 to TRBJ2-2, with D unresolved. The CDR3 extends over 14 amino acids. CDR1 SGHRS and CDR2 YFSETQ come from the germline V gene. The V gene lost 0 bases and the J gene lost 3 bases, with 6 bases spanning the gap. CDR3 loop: CASSLAGDTGELFF. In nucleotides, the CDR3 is TGCGCCAGCAGCTTGGCAGGCGACACCGGGGAGCTGTTTTTT.

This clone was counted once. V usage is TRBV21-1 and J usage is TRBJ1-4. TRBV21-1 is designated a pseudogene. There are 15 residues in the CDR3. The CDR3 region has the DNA TGTGCCAGCAGCTCCCGGGGGGGGGTAGGTGAAAAACTGTTTTTT. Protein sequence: CASSSRGGVGEKLFF.

CDR3 residues: CASSLRGAGTGELFF. The CDR3 bases are TGTGCCAGCAGCTTGCGGGGGGCGGGCACCGGGGAGCTGTTTTTT. This chain connects TRBV5-4 to TRBJ2-2; D perhaps matches TRBD2 (7 bases). V was pared by 1 base and J by 4 bases, with 11 bases between. The germline CDR1 and CDR2 sequences are SGHNT and YYREEE (reference sequence). The CDR3 consists of 15 residues. The variable domain in full, with the rest retrieved from reference TRBV5-4 and TRBJ2-2, is ETGVTQSPTHLIKTRGQQVTLRCSSQSGHNTVSWYQQALGQGPQFIFQYYREEENGRGNFPPRFSGLQFPNYSSELNVNALELDDSALYLCASSLRGAGTGELFFGEGSRLTVL.

The CDR3 is CASSFDQFSGNTIYF. DNA of the CDR3: TGTGCCAGCAGCTTTGATCAGTTCTCTGGAAACACCATATATTTT. This rearrangement joins TRBV5-4 to TRBJ1-3; D remains unclear. The CDR3 totals 15 residues. Per the germline V gene, CDR1 is SGHNT and CDR2 is YYREEE (reference sequence). The germline V and J ends were trimmed by 2 bases and 0 bases, with 9 bases remaining between them.

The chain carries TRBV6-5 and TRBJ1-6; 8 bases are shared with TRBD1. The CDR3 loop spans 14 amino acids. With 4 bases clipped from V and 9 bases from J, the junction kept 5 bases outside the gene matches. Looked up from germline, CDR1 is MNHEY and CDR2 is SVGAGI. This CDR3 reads CASSWQGASSPLHF. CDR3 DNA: TGTGCCAGCAGTTGGCAGGGGGCCAGTTCACCCCTCCACTTT.

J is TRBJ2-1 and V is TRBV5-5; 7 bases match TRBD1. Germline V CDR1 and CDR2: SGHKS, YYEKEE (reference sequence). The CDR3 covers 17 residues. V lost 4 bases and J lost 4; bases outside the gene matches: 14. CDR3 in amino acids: CASSPLPGQVPYNEQFF. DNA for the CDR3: TGTGCCAGCAGCCCATTACCAGGACAGGTGCCTTACAATGAGCAGTTCTTC.

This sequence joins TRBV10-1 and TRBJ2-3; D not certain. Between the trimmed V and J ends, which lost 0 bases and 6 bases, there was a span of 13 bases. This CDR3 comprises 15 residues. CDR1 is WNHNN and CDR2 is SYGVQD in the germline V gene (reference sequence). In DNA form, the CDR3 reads TGCGCCAGCAGTGAGTCTGGTGCGGATATGGATACGCAGTATTTT. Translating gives CASSESGADMDTQYF.

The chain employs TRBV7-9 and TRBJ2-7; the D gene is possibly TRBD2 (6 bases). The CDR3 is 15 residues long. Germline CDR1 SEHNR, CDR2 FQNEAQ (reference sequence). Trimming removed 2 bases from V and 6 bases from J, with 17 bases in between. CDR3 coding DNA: TGTGCCAGCAGCTTATCCGGGAGCGTCCACGGCGAGCAGTACTTC. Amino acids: CASSLSGSVHGEQYF. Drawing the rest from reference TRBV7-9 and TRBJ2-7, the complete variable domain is DTGVSQNPRHKITKRGQNVTFRCDPISEHNRLYWYRQTLGQGPEFLTYFQNEAQLEKSRLLSDRFSAERPKGSFSTLEIQRTEQGDSAMYLCASSLSGSVHGEQYFGPGTRLTVT.

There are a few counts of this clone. The CDR3 spells CASSQGTAATNEKLFF. CDR3 in DNA: TGCGCCAGCAGCCAGGGGACAGCAGCAACTAATGAAAAACTGTTTTTT. This chain links TRBV4-1 with TRBJ1-4; 7 nucleotides match TRBD1. The CDR3 consists of 16 residues. The V gene's germline CDR1 is MGHRA and CDR2 YSYEKL. V lost 3 bases, J lost 0 bases, and 4 bases stayed unmatched.

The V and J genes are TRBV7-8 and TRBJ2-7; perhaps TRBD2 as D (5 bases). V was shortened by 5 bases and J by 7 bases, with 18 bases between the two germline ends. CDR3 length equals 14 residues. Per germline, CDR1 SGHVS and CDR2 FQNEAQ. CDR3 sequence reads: CASSPQILTGEQYF. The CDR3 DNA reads TGTGCCAGCAGCCCCCAGATATTAACGGGGGAGCAGTACTTC.

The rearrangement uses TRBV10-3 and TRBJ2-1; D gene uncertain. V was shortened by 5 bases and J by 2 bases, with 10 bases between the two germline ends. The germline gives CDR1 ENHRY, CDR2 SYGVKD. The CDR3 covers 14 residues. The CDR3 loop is CAISFGQPYNEQFF. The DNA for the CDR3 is TGTGCCATCAGTTTTGGCCAACCCTACAATGAGCAGTTCTTC.

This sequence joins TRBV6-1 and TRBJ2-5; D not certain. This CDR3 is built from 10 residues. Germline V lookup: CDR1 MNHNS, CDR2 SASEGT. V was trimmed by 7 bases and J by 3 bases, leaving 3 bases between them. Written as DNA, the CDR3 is TGTGCCAGCACCGAAGAGACCCAGTACTTC. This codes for CASTEETQYF.

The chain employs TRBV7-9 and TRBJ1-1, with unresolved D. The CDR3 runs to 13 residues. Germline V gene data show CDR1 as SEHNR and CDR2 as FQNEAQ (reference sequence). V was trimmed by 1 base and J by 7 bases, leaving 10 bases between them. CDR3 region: CASSLEIRGEAFF. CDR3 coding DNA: TGTGCCAGCAGCTTAGAGATACGAGGTGAAGCTTTCTTT.

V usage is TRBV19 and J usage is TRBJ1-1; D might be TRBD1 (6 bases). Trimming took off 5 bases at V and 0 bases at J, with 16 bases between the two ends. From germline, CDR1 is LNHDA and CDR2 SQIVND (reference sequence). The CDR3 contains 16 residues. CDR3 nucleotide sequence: TGTGCCAGTAGTTGGGGATCCGGGGACATGAACACTGAAGCTTTCTTT. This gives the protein CASSWGSGDMNTEAFF.

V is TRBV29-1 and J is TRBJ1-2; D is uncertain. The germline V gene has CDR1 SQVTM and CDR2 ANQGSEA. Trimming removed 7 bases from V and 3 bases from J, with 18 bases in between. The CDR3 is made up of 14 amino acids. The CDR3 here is CSGFSVEGDYGYTF. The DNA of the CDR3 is TGCAGCGGATTTTCGGTCGAGGGAGACTATGGCTACACCTTC.

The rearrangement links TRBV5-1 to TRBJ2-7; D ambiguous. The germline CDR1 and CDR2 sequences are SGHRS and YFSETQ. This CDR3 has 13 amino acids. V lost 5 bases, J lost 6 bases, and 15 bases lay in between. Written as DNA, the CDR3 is TGCGCCAGCAGAGTTTCCGCAGGTCTCGAGCAGTACTTC. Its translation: CASRVSAGLEQYF.

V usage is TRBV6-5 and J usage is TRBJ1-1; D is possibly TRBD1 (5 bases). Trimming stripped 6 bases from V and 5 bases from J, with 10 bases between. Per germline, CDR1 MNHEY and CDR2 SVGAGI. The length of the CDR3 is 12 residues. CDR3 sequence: CASRDQGTEAFF. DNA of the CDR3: TGTGCCAGCAGGGATCAGGGAACTGAAGCTTTCTTT.

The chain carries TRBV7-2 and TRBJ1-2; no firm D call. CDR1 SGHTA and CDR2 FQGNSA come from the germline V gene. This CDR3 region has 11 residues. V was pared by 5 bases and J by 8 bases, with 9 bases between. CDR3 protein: CASSPSFGYTF. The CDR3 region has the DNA TGTGCCAGCAGCCCCAGTTTCGGCTACACCTTC.

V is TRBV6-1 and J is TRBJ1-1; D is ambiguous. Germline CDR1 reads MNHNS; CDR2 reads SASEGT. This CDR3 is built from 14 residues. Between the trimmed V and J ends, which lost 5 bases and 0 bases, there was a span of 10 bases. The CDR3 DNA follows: TGTGCCAGCAGTAGCGGCACCTTGAACACTGAAGCTTTCTTT. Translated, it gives CASSSGTLNTEAFF.

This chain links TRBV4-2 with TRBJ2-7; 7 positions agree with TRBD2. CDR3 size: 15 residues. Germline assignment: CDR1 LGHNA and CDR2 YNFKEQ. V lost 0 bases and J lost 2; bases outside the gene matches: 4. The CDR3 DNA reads TGTGCCAGCAGCCAAGATCTGGGACTAACCTACGAGCAGTACTTC. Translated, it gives CASSQDLGLTYEQYF.

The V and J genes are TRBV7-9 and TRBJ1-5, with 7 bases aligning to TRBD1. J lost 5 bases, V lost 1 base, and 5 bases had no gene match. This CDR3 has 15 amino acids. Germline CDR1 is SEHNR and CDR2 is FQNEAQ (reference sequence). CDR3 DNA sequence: TGTGCCAGCAGCTTAGGACAGGGCGGCCATCAGCCCCAGCATTTT. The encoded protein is CASSLGQGGHQPQHF.

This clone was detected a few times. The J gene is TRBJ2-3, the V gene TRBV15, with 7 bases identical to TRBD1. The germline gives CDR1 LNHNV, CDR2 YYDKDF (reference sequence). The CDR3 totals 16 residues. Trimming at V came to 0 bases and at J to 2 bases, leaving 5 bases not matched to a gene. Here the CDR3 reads CATSRDVDRTTDTQYF. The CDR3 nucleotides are TGTGCCACCAGCAGAGATGTGGACAGGACCACAGATACGCAGTATTTT.

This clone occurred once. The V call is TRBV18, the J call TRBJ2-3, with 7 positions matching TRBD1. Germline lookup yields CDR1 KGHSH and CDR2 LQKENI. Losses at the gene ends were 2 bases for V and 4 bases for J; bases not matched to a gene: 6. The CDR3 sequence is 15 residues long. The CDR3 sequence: CASSPAITGADTQYF. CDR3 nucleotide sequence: TGTGCCAGCTCACCAGCCATTACAGGGGCAGATACGCAGTATTTT. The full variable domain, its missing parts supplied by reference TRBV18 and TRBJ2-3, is NAGVMQNPRHLVRRRGQEARLRCSPMKGHSHVYWYRQLPEEGLKFMVYLQKENIIDESGMPKERFSAEFPKEGPSILRIQQVVRGDSAAYFCASSPAITGADTQYFGPGTRLTVL.